This T cell receptor beta chain was obtained from a study of blood T cell repertoires in COVID-19. The overall study: Both acute and convalescent COVID-19 samples were obtained from the United States, Italy and Spain. T cells, B-cell-depleted T cells, or PBMCs provided the cDNA or gDNA that served as material.

As originally analysed: Amplification of reference gene primers was used by the study to estimate nucleated cell counts. Clones were sequenced by immunoSEQ multiplex PCR, and TCRdb holds only the in-frame ones, with some missing. Clone size and V and J calls were adopted from that table, with D and trimming inferred from the DNA. Altogether under 300,000 clones are present, about nine tenths being singletons, with the ten largest covering about 2%. The sequence came from a man aged 25 to 45 who had recovered from COVID-19. Sequenced: peripheral blood.

The CDR3 bases are TGTGCCAGCAGCCGTAGCGGGTTTTCCTACAATGAGCAGTTCTTC. It translates to CASSRSGFSYNEQFF. The chain links TRBV7-2 to TRBJ2-1, with 7 nucleotides matching TRBD2. The CDR3 consists of 15 residues. Germline V lookup: CDR1 SGHTA, CDR2 FQGNSA. With V trimmed by 5 bases and J by 1 base, 5 bases remained unmatched.